The 30 T cell receptor beta chains presented below share a single source sample, sequenced in a study of T cell clonality in common variable immunodeficiency. Findings of the study overall: Fewer deletions and N-nucleotide insertions were reportedly seen in common variable immunodeficiency TCR beta sequences.

These receptors have no known antigen. Some clones are missing from TCRdb's copy, which holds only in-frame ones; the method was immunoSEQ multiplex PCR. The sample gives about 34,000 clones, none seen only once, and the top ten clones hold about 26%. The material sequenced was peripheral blood mononuclear cells. The receptors originated from a human donor with common variable immunodeficiency.

Details on this clone: The CDR3 end lies 3 residues beyond the end of the read and is filled in from the germline J gene. V gene TRBV7-2 combines with J gene TRBJ2-3, with D tentatively TRBD2 (5 bases). CDR1 SGHTA and CDR2 FQGNSA come from the germline V gene. CDR3 length equals 14 residues. V was clipped by 3 bases and J by 3 bases, with 10 bases between them. Incomplete CDR3 DNA: TGTGCCAGCAGCTTCTTCCAGCGGACAGATACG. Amino acids: CASSFFQRTDT. The complete CDR3 reads CASSFFQRTDTQYF. The full variable domain, rest sourced from reference TRBV7-2 and TRBJ2-3, is GAGVSQSPSNKVTEKGKDVELRCDPISGHTALYWYRQSLGQGLEFLIYFQGNSAPDKSGLPSDRFSAERTGGSVSTLTIQRTQQEDSAVYLCASSFFQRTDTQYFGPGTRLTVL.

At least ten counts were recorded for this clone. The sample has other DNA sequences that encode this CDR3 too. The covered CDR3 bases are TGCGCCAGCAGCTTGGTTGGGACAGGGCTTGCCGGGGAG. This sequence encodes CASSLVGTGLAGE. The full CDR3 reads CASSLVGTGLAGELFF. The rearrangement links TRBV5-1 to TRBJ2-2; 9 nucleotides match TRBD1. The read ends 3 residues before the CDR3 terminus; that terminus is restored from the germline J gene. The CDR3 loop spans 16 amino acids. V dropped 0 bases and J dropped 6; count of bases not matched to a gene: 6. Germline V gene data show CDR1 as SGHRS and CDR2 as YFSETQ.

This clone was seen many times. The read terminates 3 residues before the CDR3 end, so the remaining end is supplied by the germline J gene. The chain employs TRBV5-1 and TRBJ2-3; D possibly corresponds to TRBD2 (5 bases). This CDR3 is built from 13 residues. The V gene lost 5 bases and the J gene lost 2 bases, with 9 bases spanning the gap. Germline V gives CDR1 SGHRS, CDR2 YFSETQ. The sequenced CDR3 bases are TGCGCCAGCAGGGACGGGGTCACAGATACG. Protein product: CASRDGVTDT. The whole CDR3 reads CASRDGVTDTQYF.

This clone has only a few counts. The read terminates 3 residues ahead of where the CDR3 ends, so the germline J gene completes it. The rearrangement uses TRBV7-9 and TRBJ2-2; 12 nucleotides agree with TRBD2. The CDR3 runs 15 residues. V gave up 5 bases and J gave up 4 bases; unmatched junction bases: 2. CDR1 and CDR2 from the germline V gene are SEHNR and FQNEAQ (reference sequence). Partial CDR3 DNA: TGTGCCAGCAGCCGGACTAGCGGGACCACCGGGGAG. Translation gives CASSRTSGTTGE. Given in full, the CDR3 is CASSRTSGTTGELFF.

Many counts were recorded for this clone. Read sequence stops 3 residues before the CDR3 end, and the germline J gene provides the missing end. The chain recombines TRBV19 with TRBJ2-1; 7 bases are shared with TRBD2. Germline CDR1 reads LNHDA; CDR2 reads SQIVND (reference sequence). V trimming: 6 bases; J trimming: 1 base; junction bases outside the gene matches: 6. The CDR3 consists of 15 residues. Partial CDR3 DNA: TGTGCCAGTAGCTATAGCGGGCCTTCCTACAATGAG. It is translated as CASSYSGPSYNE. The entire CDR3 protein is CASSYSGPSYNEQFF. Full variable domain (rest looked up from reference TRBV19 and TRBJ2-1): DGGITQSPKYLFRKEGQNVTLSCEQNLNHDAMYWYRQDPGQGLRLIYYSQIVNDFQKGDIAEGYSVSREKKESFPLTVTSAQKNPTAFYLCASSYSGPSYNEQFFGPGTRLTVL.

There are many counts of this clone. Read coverage stops 3 residues before the CDR3 terminus; the germline J gene supplies the remainder. This rearrangement joins TRBV7-9 to TRBJ2-2, with D possibly TRBD1 on 5 matching bases. This CDR3 has 14 residues. The germline gives CDR1 SEHNR, CDR2 FQNEAQ (reference sequence). The V end was cut by 7 bases, the J end by 4 bases, with 13 bases between. The CDR3 loop is CASTATGSTGELFF. The sequenced CDR3 bases are TGTGCCAGCACCGCAACAGGTTCCACCGGGGAG.

This clone was seen at least ten times. The chain's CDR3 is CASSPPGTRTDTQYF. The sequenced CDR3 bases are TGTGCCAGCTCACCACCAGGGACTCGCACAGATACG. The gene calls are TRBV18 and TRBJ2-3; a weak D match, TRBD2 (6 bases). From the germline J gene comes the end of the CDR3, since the read stops 3 residues before it. This CDR3 spans 15 amino acids. CDR1 is KGHSH and CDR2 is LQKENI in the germline V gene. The germline V and J ends were trimmed by 0 bases and 1 base, with 8 bases remaining between them.

This clone came up many times. The CDR3 end falls 3 residues outside the read, so it is completed with the germline J gene. V usage is TRBV20-1 and J usage is TRBJ1-1, with TRBD1 identical over 9 bases. V shed 1 base, J shed 4 bases, and the junction held 7 bases outside the gene matches. The germline V gene has CDR1 DFQATT and CDR2 SNEGSKA (reference sequence). The CDR3 spans 15 residues. Incomplete CDR3 DNA: TGCAGTGCTAGAGCGTTACAGGGGGCTGCCACTGAA. Translating gives CSARALQGAATE. The CDR3 reads in full as CSARALQGAATEAFF.

Concerning this clone: The read ends 3 residues before the CDR3 terminus; that terminus is restored from the germline J gene. The rearrangement links TRBV20-1 to TRBJ1-4; D possibly corresponds to TRBD1 (6 bases). Germline CDR1 and CDR2: DFQATT and SNEGSKA (reference sequence). Trimming stripped 0 bases from V and 4 bases from J, with 15 bases between. This CDR3 has 16 residues. The CDR3 region is CSARDLQQGSNEKLFF. The CDR3 DNA, read in part, is TGCAGTGCTAGAGATCTCCAACAGGGAAGTAATGAAAAA.

This clone showed up just a few times. The CDR3 extends 3 residues past the end of the read, so its final part is completed from the germline J gene. This rearrangement joins TRBV6-2 or TRBV6-3 to TRBJ1-2; D is perhaps TRBD1 (5 bases). This CDR3 contains 14 residues. Germline V gives CDR1 MNHEY, CDR2 SVGEGT. CDR3: CASSGRRQKHGYTF. The part of the CDR3 DNA that was read is TGTGCCAGCAGCGGACGGAGACAGAAGCACGGC.

This clone was recorded at least ten times. The read finishes 3 residues shy of the CDR3 end, and the germline J gene is used to complete it. At the DNA level, this CDR3 is encoded by other sequences in the same sample as well. J is TRBJ2-7 and V is TRBV30, with 10 bases matching TRBD2. V was clipped by 7 bases and J by 0 bases; unmatched bases: 6. CDR3 size: 14 residues. The V gene's germline CDR1 is GTSNPN and CDR2 SVGIG (reference sequence). CDR3 protein: CAYSSGGLSYEQYF. The sequenced part of the CDR3 DNA is TGTGCCTACTCTAGCGGGGGCCTCTCCTACGAG.

This clone showed up just a few times. Sequencing ends 3 residues short of the CDR3 end; the germline J gene provides the rest. This chain links TRBV23-1 with TRBJ2-3; TRBD1 matches at 7 bases. TRBV23-1 is an ORF for which the function is uncertain. The CDR3 loop spans 16 amino acids. V was pared by 0 bases and J by 0 bases, with 3 bases of the junction left unmatched. CDR3 residues: CASSQSTGISTDTQYF. Partial CDR3 DNA: TGCGCCAGCAGTCAATCGACAGGGATTAGCACAGATACG.

Concerning this clone: The CDR3 extends 3 residues past the end of the read, so its final part is completed from the germline J gene. The chain joins TRBV18 to TRBJ2-5, with a tentative D call TRBD2 (6 bases). V was pared by 3 bases and J by 2 bases, with 13 bases between. The germline CDR1 and CDR2 sequences are KGHSH and LQKENI. CDR3 size: 15 residues. The chain's CDR3 is CASSPTIAEQETQYF. Incomplete CDR3 DNA: TGTGCCAGCTCACCGACGATAGCGGAACAAGAGACC.

Of note for this clone: The CDR3 goes on 3 residues after the read ends, and that part is filled in from the germline J gene. The chain employs TRBV19 and TRBJ1-4; 8 nucleotides agree with TRBD1. The V gene end was trimmed by 8 bases and the J gene end by 7 bases; junction bases not matched to a gene: 9. This CDR3 spans 14 amino acids. Per germline, CDR1 LNHDA and CDR2 SQIVND (reference sequence). CDR3 sequence reads: CASAPTGVAEKLFF. Partial CDR3 DNA: TGTGCCAGTGCGCCGACAGGGGTGGCTGAAAAA.

This clone was recorded at least ten times. The CDR3 bases that were read are TGTGCCAGCAGCTTAGGGACAGCCACTGAA. Translating gives CASSLGTATE. The CDR3 in its entirety is CASSLGTATEAFF. The V and J genes are TRBV7-9 and TRBJ1-1, with a possible D match to TRBD1 (6 bases). The sequenced fragment ends 3 residues before the CDR3 boundary, so the rest is inferred from the germline J gene. V was cut by 1 base and J by 4 bases, with 7 bases left in between. This CDR3 contains 13 residues. Per the germline V gene, CDR1 is SEHNR and CDR2 is FQNEAQ (reference sequence). The full variable domain, its missing parts supplied by reference TRBV7-9 and TRBJ1-1, is DTGVSQNPRHKITKRGQNVTFRCDPISEHNRLYWYRQTLGQGPEFLTYFQNEAQLEKSRLLSDRFSAERPKGSFSTLEIQRTEQGDSAMYLCASSLGTATEAFFGQGTRLTVV.

Of note for this clone: The read ends 3 residues shy of where the CDR3 ends; the end is completed using the germline J gene. The rearrangement uses TRBV30 and TRBJ1-4; the match to TRBD1 covers 8 bases. CDR1 and CDR2 (germline): GTSNPN, SVGIG (reference sequence). This CDR3 region has 17 residues. Germline trimming cut 3 bases from V and 10 bases from J; bases unmatched to any gene: 19. The CDR3: CAWRVGLGRGQTAKLFF. The sequenced part of the CDR3 DNA is TGTGCCTGGAGGGTGGGGTTGGGCAGGGGGCAGACGGCAAAA. The full variable domain, its missing parts supplied by reference TRBV30 and TRBJ1-4, is SQTIHQWPATLVQPVGSPLSLECTVEGTSNPNLYWYRQAAGRGLQLLFYSVGIGQISSEVPQNLSASRPQDRQFILSSKKLLLSDSGFYLCAWRVGLGRGQTAKLFFGSGTQLSVL.

This clone was recorded many times. The CDR3 bases that were read are TGTGCCAGCAGCGTGTCTAGCGGGACCTACGAG. It yields the protein CASSVSSGTYE. The complete CDR3 protein is CASSVSSGTYEQYF. The chain has TRBV9 and TRBJ2-7, with 9 positions matching TRBD2. The CDR3 extends 3 residues past the end of the read, so its final part is completed from the germline J gene. The V gene's germline CDR1 is SGDLS and CDR2 YYNGEE. The CDR3 consists of 14 residues. Trimming at V came to 2 bases and at J to 2 bases, leaving 2 bases not matched to a gene. Together with reference TRBV9 and TRBJ2-7, the CDR3 gives the full variable domain: DSGVTQTPKHLITATGQRVTLRCSPRSGDLSVYWYQQSLDQGLQFLIQYYNGEERAKGNILERFSAQQFPDLHSELNLSSLELGDSALYFCASSVSSGTYEQYFGPGTRLTVT.

This clone was detected ten times or more. Partial CDR3 DNA: TGCGCCAGCAGCCGAGGCACGGGGGAGGCTGAG. This encodes CASSRGTGEAE. In full, the CDR3 reads CASSRGTGEAEQFF. This chain links TRBV4-1 with TRBJ2-1, with a possible D match to TRBD2 (6 bases). From the germline J gene comes the end of the CDR3, since the read stops 3 residues before it. CDR3 length: 14 amino acids. Germline CDR1 MGHRA, CDR2 YSYEKL. Deletions cut 4 bases from V and 9 bases from J, with 16 bases between.

The sample holds many counts of this clone. Read data end 3 residues before the CDR3 end; the end is taken from the germline J gene. This rearrangement joins TRBV7-7 to TRBJ2-2; D may be TRBD1 (6 bases). The CDR3 is 14 amino acids. The V gene's germline CDR1 is SSHAT and CDR2 FNYEAQ (reference sequence). V was cut by 5 bases and J by 3 bases, with 10 bases left in between. CDR3 loop: CASSPRTDTGELFF. The DNA read from the CDR3 is TGTGCCAGCAGCCCCAGGACAGACACCGGGGAG.

This clone was detected a few times. The read ends 3 residues shy of where the CDR3 ends; the end is completed using the germline J gene. The chain employs TRBV18 and TRBJ2-7; the match to TRBD2 covers 10 bases. Looked up from germline, CDR1 is KGHSH and CDR2 is LQKENI. Germline trimming cut 4 bases from V and 2 bases from J; bases unmatched to any gene: 8. The CDR3 contains 16 residues. CDR3 DNA, as far as it was read: TGTGCCAGCTCACGGGATCTAGCGGGAGCTACCTACGAG. The encoded protein is CASSRDLAGATYE. The entire CDR3 reads CASSRDLAGATYEQYF.

A word on this clone: The CDR3 goes on 3 residues after the read ends, and that part is filled in from the germline J gene. The J gene is TRBJ2-7, the V gene TRBV2, with D tentatively TRBD2 (5 bases). CDR1 and CDR2 from the germline V gene are SNHLY and FYNNEI. The CDR3 spans 15 residues. V lost 5 bases, J lost 0 bases, and 14 bases lay in between. The CDR3 sequence is CASSPSSLSSYEQYF. The sequenced CDR3 bases are TGTGCCAGCAGTCCTAGCAGTTTGAGCTCCTACGAG.

This clone was observed many times. Coverage ceases 3 residues before the CDR3 finishes, and the germline J gene fills in the end. The chain links TRBV20-1 to TRBJ1-3, with D maybe TRBD1 (6 bases). Per the germline V gene, CDR1 is DFQATT and CDR2 is SNEGSKA (reference sequence). The CDR3 covers 13 residues. V gave up 4 bases and J gave up 3 bases, with 10 bases separating them. The CDR3 DNA, read in part, is TGCAGTGCTATTGGACAGATTGGAAACACC. This gives the protein CSAIGQIGNT. The full CDR3 reads CSAIGQIGNTIYF.

Concerning this clone: The observed sequence ends 3 residues before the CDR3 terminus, with the missing tail filled in from the germline J gene. The rearrangement links TRBV2 to TRBJ2-7; 12 positions match TRBD2. From germline, CDR1 is SNHLY and CDR2 FYNNEI. V lost 6 bases, J lost 1 base, and 4 bases stayed unmatched. The CDR3 is 15 residues long. This CDR3 is CASRATSGGSYEQYF. The CDR3 DNA, read in part, is TGTGCCAGCAGGGCCACTAGCGGGGGGTCCTACGAG.

This clone was seen at least ten times. The read ends 3 residues early relative to the CDR3; the germline J gene fills the gap. This chain connects TRBV7-9 to TRBJ2-1; D not resolved. CDR1 and CDR2 from the germline V gene are SEHNR and FQNEAQ (reference sequence). Trimming took off 4 bases at V and 8 bases at J, with 12 bases between the two ends. This CDR3 comprises 13 residues. The sequenced part of the CDR3 DNA is TGTGCCAGCAGCTCCTCGAACCGCGATGAG. The encoded protein is CASSSSNRDE. The full CDR3 sequence reads CASSSSNRDEQFF. Full variable domain (outside the CDR3, taken from reference TRBV7-9 and TRBJ2-1): DTGVSQNPRHKITKRGQNVTFRCDPISEHNRLYWYRQTLGQGPEFLTYFQNEAQLEKSRLLSDRFSAERPKGSFSTLEIQRTEQGDSAMYLCASSSSNRDEQFFGPGTRLTVL.

This clone has a handful of counts. The read ends 3 residues before the CDR3 terminus; that terminus is restored from the germline J gene. The chain couples TRBV19 to TRBJ2-7, with D perhaps TRBD1 (5 bases). This CDR3 is 13 amino acids long. CDR1 is LNHDA and CDR2 is SQIVND in the germline V gene (reference sequence). The V end was cut by 8 bases, the J end by 0 bases, with 11 bases between. The sequenced part of the CDR3 DNA is TGTGCCAGTGGTCAGGGCCTCTCCTACGAG. The encoded protein is CASGQGLSYE. The whole CDR3 protein reads CASGQGLSYEQYF.

This clone showed up many times. The CDR3 spells CASSWDRFMNTEAFF. CDR3 DNA (partial): TGTGCCAGCAGCTGGGACAGGTTCATGAACACTGAA. This chain links TRBV7-9 with TRBJ1-1; 8 nucleotides match TRBD1. The read stops 3 residues short of the end of the CDR3; the missing end is completed from the germline J gene. CDR3 size: 15 residues. The V gene end was trimmed by 4 bases and the J gene end by 0 bases; junction bases not matched to a gene: 4. The germline V gene encodes CDR1 SEHNR and CDR2 FQNEAQ (reference sequence). Together with reference TRBV7-9 and TRBJ1-1, the CDR3 gives the full variable domain: DTGVSQNPRHKITKRGQNVTFRCDPISEHNRLYWYRQTLGQGPEFLTYFQNEAQLEKSRLLSDRFSAERPKGSFSTLEIQRTEQGDSAMYLCASSWDRFMNTEAFFGQGTRLTVV.

This clone was picked up many times. The read halts 3 residues ahead of the CDR3 end, with the missing end drawn from the germline J gene. The genes are TRBV4-1 and TRBJ2-1, with 8 positions matching TRBD1. Germline V lookup: CDR1 MGHRA, CDR2 YSYEKL. Trimming removed 0 bases from V and 1 base from J; junction bases left unmatched: 2. The CDR3 runs to 16 residues. CDR3 DNA (partial): TGCGCCAGCAGCCAAGACCGGACAGGGTCCTACAATGAG. It specifies CASSQDRTGSYNE. The complete CDR3 reads CASSQDRTGSYNEQFF.

On this clone: Read data end 3 residues before the CDR3 end; the end is taken from the germline J gene. The chain recombines TRBV6-1 with TRBJ1-1; D remains ambiguous. The CDR3 contains 11 residues. The V and J ends lost 4 bases and 2 bases respectively, with 2 bases between them. Germline CDR1 MNHNS, CDR2 SASEGT. The CDR3 loop is CASSVNTEAFF. The CDR3 DNA, read in part, is TGTGCCAGCAGTGTAAACACTGAA.

A remark on this clone: The observed sequence ends 3 residues before the CDR3 terminus, with the missing tail filled in from the germline J gene. This rearrangement joins TRBV7-7 to TRBJ1-3; 7 nucleotides match TRBD1. The CDR3 is 16 residues long. Germline CDR1 and CDR2: SSHAT and FNYEAQ (reference sequence). V shed 1 base and J 2 bases; nucleotides not matched to a gene: 5. CDR3 DNA, as far as it was read: TGTGCCAGCAGCTTAGGGACAGGCTGGACTGGAAACACC. Translation gives CASSLGTGWTGNT. The whole CDR3 protein reads CASSLGTGWTGNTIYF.

The sample holds many counts of this clone. The sequence runs out 3 residues before the end of the CDR3; the remainder is reconstructed from the germline J gene. J is TRBJ2-7 and V is TRBV30, with 9 bases matching TRBD1. Germline values: CDR1 GTSNPN, CDR2 SVGIG (reference sequence). This CDR3 comprises 16 residues. V shed 0 bases and J 2 bases; nucleotides not matched to a gene: 8. The CDR3 DNA, read in part, is TGTGCCTGGAGTGTATGGGGGACAGGGAAAACCTACGAG. It yields the protein CAWSVWGTGKTYE. The whole CDR3 protein reads CAWSVWGTGKTYEQYF.